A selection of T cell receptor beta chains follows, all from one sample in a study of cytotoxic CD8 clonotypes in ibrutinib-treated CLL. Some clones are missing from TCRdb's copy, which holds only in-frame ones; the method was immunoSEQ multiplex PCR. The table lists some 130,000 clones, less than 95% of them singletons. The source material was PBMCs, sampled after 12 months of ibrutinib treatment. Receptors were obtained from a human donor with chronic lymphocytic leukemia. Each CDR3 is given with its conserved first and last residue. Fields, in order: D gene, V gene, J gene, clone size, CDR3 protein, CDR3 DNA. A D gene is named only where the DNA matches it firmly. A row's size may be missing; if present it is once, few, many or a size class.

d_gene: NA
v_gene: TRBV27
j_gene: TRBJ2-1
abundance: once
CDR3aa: CASSLNILGHEQFF
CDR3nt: TGTGCCAGCAGTTTAAATATTCTTGGACATGAGCAGTTCTTC

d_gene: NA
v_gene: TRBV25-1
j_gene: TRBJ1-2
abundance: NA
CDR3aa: CASSAGTSYGYTF
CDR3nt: TGTGCCAGCAGTGCCGGGACTAGCTATGGCTACACCTTC

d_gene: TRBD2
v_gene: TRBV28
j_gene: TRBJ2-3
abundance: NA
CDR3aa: CASSGLGPDTQYF
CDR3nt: TGTGCCAGCAGTGGACTAGGTCCAGATACGCAGTATTTT

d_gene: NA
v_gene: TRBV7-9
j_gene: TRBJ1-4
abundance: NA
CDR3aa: CASSSPSEKLFF
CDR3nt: TGTGCCAGCAGCTCCCCAAGTGAAAAACTGTTTTTT

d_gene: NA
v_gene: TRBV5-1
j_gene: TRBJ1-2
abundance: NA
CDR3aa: CASSLVSQTNSIYTF
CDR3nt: TGCGCCAGCAGCTTGGTTAGCCAGACTAATAGTATCTACACCTTC

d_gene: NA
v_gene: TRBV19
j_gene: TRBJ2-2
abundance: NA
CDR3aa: CASSQGWANTGELFF
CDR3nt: TGTGCCAGTAGTCAGGGGTGGGCGAACACCGGGGAGCTGTTTTTT

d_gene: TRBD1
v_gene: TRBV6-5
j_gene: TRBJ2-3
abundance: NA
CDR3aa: CASSYSTGVGDTQYF
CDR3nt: TGTGCCAGCAGTTACTCGACAGGGGTAGGAGATACGCAGTATTTT

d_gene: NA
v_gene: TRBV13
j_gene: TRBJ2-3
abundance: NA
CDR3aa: CASSWGAVGTDTQYF
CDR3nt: TGTGCCAGCAGCTGGGGGGCCGTAGGCACAGATACGCAGTATTTT

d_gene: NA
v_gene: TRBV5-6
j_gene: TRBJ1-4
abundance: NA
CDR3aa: CASSLAFMGSNEKLFF
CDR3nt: TGTGCCAGCAGCTTGGCCTTTATGGGCTCTAATGAAAAACTGTTTTTT

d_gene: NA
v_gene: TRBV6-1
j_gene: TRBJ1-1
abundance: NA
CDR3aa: CASHTPVNTEAFF
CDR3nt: TGTGCCAGCCATACCCCAGTAAACACTGAAGCTTTCTTT

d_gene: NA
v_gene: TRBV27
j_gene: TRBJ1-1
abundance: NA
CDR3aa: CASSPKQFFGTTTGNTEAFF
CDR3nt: TGTGCCAGCAGTCCCAAGCAATTCTTTGGGACCACAACCGGGAACACTGAAGCTTTCTTT

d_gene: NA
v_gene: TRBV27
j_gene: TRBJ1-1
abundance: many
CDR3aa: CASSLTHRLYEAFF
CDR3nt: TGTGCCAGCAGTCTAACTCACAGGCTCTATGAAGCTTTCTTT

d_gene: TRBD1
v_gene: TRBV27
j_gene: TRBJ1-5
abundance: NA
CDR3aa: CASSLFGQGALSQPQHF
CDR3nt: TGTGCCAGCAGTTTATTCGGACAGGGGGCGCTATCTCAGCCCCAGCATTTT

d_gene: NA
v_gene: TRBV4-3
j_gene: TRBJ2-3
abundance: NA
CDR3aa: CASSQDLTGVGTDTQYF
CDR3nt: TGCGCCAGCAGCCAAGATTTGACGGGGGTCGGCACAGATACGCAGTATTTT

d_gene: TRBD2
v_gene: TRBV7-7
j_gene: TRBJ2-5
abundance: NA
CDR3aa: CASSPGLAGVGETQYF
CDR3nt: TGTGCTAGCAGCCCGGGACTAGCGGGAGTCGGTGAGACCCAGTACTTC

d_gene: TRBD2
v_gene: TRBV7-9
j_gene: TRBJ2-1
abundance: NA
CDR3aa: CASSPSGGIEQFF
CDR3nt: TGTGCCAGCAGCCCCTCGGGGGGAATCGAGCAGTTCTTC

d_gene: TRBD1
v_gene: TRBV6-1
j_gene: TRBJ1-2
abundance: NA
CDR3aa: CASSEYPTGDYGYTF
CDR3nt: TGTGCCAGCAGTGAGTACCCGACAGGGGACTATGGCTACACCTTC

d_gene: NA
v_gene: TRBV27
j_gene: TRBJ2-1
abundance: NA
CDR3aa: CASSRNYNEQFF
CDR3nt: TGTGCCAGCAGTCGTAACTACAATGAGCAGTTCTTC

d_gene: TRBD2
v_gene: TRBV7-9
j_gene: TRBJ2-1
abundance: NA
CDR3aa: CASSLGTGTSRYEQFF
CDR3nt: TGTGCCAGCAGCTTAGGGACCGGGACTAGCCGGTATGAGCAGTTCTTC

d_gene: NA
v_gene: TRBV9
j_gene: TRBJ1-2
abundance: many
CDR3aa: CASSAPSLRGYTF
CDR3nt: TGTGCCAGCAGCGCACCGAGTTTACGGGGCTACACCTTC

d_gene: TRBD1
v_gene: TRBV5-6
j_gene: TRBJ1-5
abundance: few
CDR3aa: CASSLEGGSQPQHF
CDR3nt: TGTGCCAGCAGCTTGGAAGGGGGCAGTCAGCCCCAGCATTTT

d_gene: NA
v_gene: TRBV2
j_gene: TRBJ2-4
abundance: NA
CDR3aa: CASSVGGLGKNIQYF
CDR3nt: TGTGCCAGCAGTGTTGGGGGGCTCGGCAAAAACATTCAGTACTTC

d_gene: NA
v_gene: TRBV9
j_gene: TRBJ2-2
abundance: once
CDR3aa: CASSALGVNTGELFF
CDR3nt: TGTGCCAGCAGCGCACTTGGAGTGAACACCGGGGAGCTGTTTTTT

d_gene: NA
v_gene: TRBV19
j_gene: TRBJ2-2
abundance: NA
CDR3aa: CASSPRVGGELFF
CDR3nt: TGTGCCAGTAGTCCGCGGGTGGGCGGGGAGCTGTTTTTT

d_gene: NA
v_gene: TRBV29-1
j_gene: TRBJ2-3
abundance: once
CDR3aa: CSVSEGGDTQYF
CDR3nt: TGCAGCGTTTCGGAGGGGGGGGATACGCAGTATTTT

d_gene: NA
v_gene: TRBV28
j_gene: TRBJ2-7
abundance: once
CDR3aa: CASRDVGASYEQYF
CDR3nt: TGTGCCAGCAGGGATGTGGGGGCCTCCTACGAGCAGTACTTC

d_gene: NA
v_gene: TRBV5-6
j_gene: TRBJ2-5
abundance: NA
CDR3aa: CASSRQHGTQYF
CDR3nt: TGTGCCAGCAGTAGGCAACACGGGACCCAGTACTTC

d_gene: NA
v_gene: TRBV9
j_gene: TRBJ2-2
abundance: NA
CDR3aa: CASSVGGTANTGELFF
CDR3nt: TGTGCCAGCAGCGTAGGGGGTACGGCGAACACCGGGGAGCTGTTTTTT

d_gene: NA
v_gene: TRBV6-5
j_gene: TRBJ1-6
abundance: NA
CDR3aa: CASSYRSVGPLHF
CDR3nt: TGTGCCAGCAGTTACCGTTCTGTCGGGCCCCTCCACTTT

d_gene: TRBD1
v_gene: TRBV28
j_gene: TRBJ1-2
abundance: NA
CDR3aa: CASSHGDRIYGYTF
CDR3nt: TGTGCCAGCAGTCACGGGGACAGGATTTACGGCTACACCTTC

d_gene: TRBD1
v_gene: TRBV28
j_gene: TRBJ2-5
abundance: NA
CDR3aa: CASSSPRTGGYQETQYF
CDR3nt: TGTGCCAGCAGTAGTCCGCGGACAGGGGGTTACCAAGAGACCCAGTACTTC

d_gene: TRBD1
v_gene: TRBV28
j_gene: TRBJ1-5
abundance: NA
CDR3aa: CASSFRGTGGSPAQHF
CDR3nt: TGTGCCAGCAGTTTCCGCGGGACAGGGGGCTCTCCGGCCCAGCATTTT

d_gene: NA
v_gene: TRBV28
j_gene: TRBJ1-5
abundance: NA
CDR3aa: CASSLGVWQPQHF
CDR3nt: TGTGCCAGCAGTTTAGGGGTATGGCAGCCCCAGCATTTT

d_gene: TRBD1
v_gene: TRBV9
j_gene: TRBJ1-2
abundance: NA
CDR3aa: CASSVGGQVNYGYTF
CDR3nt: TGTGCCAGCAGCGTAGGGGGACAGGTTAACTATGGCTACACCTTC

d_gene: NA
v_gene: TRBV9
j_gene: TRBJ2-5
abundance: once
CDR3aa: CASRRGLARETQYF
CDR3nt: TGTGCCAGCCGACGTGGGCTAGCGCGAGAGACCCAGTACTTC

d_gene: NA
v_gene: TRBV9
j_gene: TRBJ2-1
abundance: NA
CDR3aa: CASSVGQLADNEQFF
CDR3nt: TGTGCCAGCAGCGTTGGACAGCTGGCCGACAATGAGCAGTTCTTC

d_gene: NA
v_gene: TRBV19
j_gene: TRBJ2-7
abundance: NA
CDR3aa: CASSPRRDYEQYF
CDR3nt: TGTGCCAGTAGTCCCCGGAGGGACTACGAGCAGTACTTC

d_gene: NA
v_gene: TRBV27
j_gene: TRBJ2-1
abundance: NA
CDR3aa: CASSLGDSYNEQFF
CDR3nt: TGTGCCAGCAGTTTGGGGGACTCCTACAATGAGCAGTTCTTC

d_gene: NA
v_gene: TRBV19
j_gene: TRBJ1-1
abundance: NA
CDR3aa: CASGPQNTEAFF
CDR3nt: TGTGCCAGCGGACCGCAGAACACTGAAGCTTTCTTT

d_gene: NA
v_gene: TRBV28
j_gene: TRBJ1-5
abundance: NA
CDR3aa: CASTQTWTRDQPQHF
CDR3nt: TGTGCCAGCACTCAGACGTGGACTAGGGATCAGCCCCAGCATTTT

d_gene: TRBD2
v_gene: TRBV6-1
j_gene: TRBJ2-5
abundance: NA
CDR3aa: CASSEFWGGGRALETQYF
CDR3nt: TGTGCCAGCAGTGAATTTTGGGGCGGCGGGAGGGCCTTAGAGACCCAGTACTTC

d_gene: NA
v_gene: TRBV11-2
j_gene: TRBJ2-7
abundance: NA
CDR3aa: CASSLLGSRLQSYEQYF
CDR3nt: TGTGCCAGCAGCTTACTGGGGAGCAGGCTCCAGTCCTACGAGCAGTACTTC

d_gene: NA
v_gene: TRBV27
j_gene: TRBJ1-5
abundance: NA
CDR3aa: CASSLWGGSYSNQPQHF
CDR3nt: TGTGCCAGCAGTCTTTGGGGGGGATCTTATAGCAATCAGCCCCAGCATTTT